This TCR beta chain was sequenced during a study of T cell repertoires in cytomegalovirus infection (dated by TCRdb to about 2019). Looking at the study overall: The HLA type of each donor mattered for the analysis, because public TCR beta signatures pointed to carriage of CMV infection along with the matching HLA type. What the research found in general, with its limitations: Carriers of CMV infection plus the relevant HLA type were discriminated by the cumulative frequency of public TCR beta family members in the study cohort and in an independent roughly 350-donor cohort. The ex vivo response was dominated by HLA-C-restricted CMV-specific TCR beta clonotypes, and the single most frequent clonotype in two of eight donors was supplied by these HLA-C-restricted clonotypes.

Notes on this clonotype: Its antigen is currently not known. At one boundary the junction diverges from the germline segment, which might be a read error.

The CDR3, from cysteine to phenylalanine, totals 15 residues. CDR3 DNA only is kept here, 45 bases in frame from base 1. As encoded in the germline V gene, CDR1 is SGDLS while CDR2 is YYNGEE. TCRdb records Illumina HiSeq 1500 as the sequencer. TCRdb trimmed public reads at Q25 via fastp, called clones via MiXCR and kept in-frame beta chains. Under each unique CDR3 protein, matching rows form one entry showing the most common genes and DNA. The sample table lists around 180,000 distinct CDR3 sequences, approximately 19% of them with a count of one. Of the sample, approximately 3% is held by the ten largest clones.

The sequencing input was PBMCs. The chain is encoded by TRBV9 joined to TRBJ1-1; the D gene cannot be resolved reliably. The clonotype originates from a human donor in good health (CMV status not recorded). Some clones in this sample may be carry-over from other donors' samples. The bases are TGTGCCAGCAGGGTAGAGGGTCAGTTCAACACTGAAGCTTTCTTT. Translated, it gives CASRVEGQFNTEAFF. Full variable domain (CDR3 extended with the reference TRBV9 and TRBJ1-1 proteins): DSGVTQTPKHLITATGQRVTLRCSPRSGDLSVYWYQQSLDQGLQFLIQYYNGEERAKGNILERFSAQQFPDLHSELNLSSLELGDSALYFCASRVEGQFNTEAFFGQGTRLTVV.